This TCR beta chain came from a study of blood T cell repertoires in COVID-19. The germline gives CDR1 SQVTM, CDR2 ANQGSEA. With V trimmed by 6 bases and J by 0 bases, 4 bases remained unmatched. The CDR3 consists of 13 residues. A remark on this clone: In the same sample, other DNA sequences code for this CDR3.

The repertoire was sequenced with immunoSEQ multiplex PCR; TCRdb's copy has only in-frame clones and lacks some. The sample lists 200,000 to 250,000 clones, around 87% occurring once. The clonotype was recovered from a woman in her 70s with active or convalescent COVID-19. Source material: peripheral blood. This sequence joins TRBV29-1 and TRBJ2-7, with 8 nucleotides matching TRBD1. The CDR3 is CSVGTGYSYEQYF. In nucleotides, the CDR3 is TGCAGCGTGGGGACAGGCTACTCCTACGAGCAGTACTTC.